The 5 T cell receptor beta chains reported below all come from one sample, sequenced in a study of CD8+ T cells in alopecia areata (dated by TCRdb to the late 2010s). To prepare the library, the immunoSEQ multiplex PCR assay was applied. RNA was extracted from all samples and reverse transcribed into cDNA, which served as template for TCR sequencing. TCRdb stores this immuneACCESS table with in-frame sequences only. Part of the clones is absent; in the studies checked, under half of the shortfall reflects unresolved V genes, and no reason is known for the rest. For this sample the table gives some 150,000 clones, of which approximately 52% were detected only once. Approximately 16% of the sample is in the top ten clones. Explained via the paper, the treatment or condition label denotes: oral pan-JAK inhibitor, 5-10 mg twice daily. The sequencing here drew on CD4+ T cells sorted from blood, taken at roughly week 58, from a patient treated with tofacitinib. These receptors all come from a human donor with alopecia areata.

V and J are TRBV15 and TRBJ2-6, with a possible D match to TRBD2 (6 bases). CDR3 length equals 17 residues. V lost 0 bases to trimming and J lost 4 bases, with 13 bases between them. Germline V gives CDR1 LNHNV, CDR2 YYDKDF (reference sequence). The CDR3 DNA follows: TGTGCCACCAGCAGAGATGACGCGGGGTCCGGGGCCAACGTCCTGACTTTC. This gives the protein CATSRDDAGSGANVLTF.

The genes are TRBV30 and TRBJ1-6, with 10 bases lining up with TRBD1. Losses at the gene ends were 4 bases for V and 4 bases for J; bases not matched to a gene: 7. The CDR3 length is 16 residues. The V gene's germline CDR1 is GTSNPN and CDR2 SVGIG (reference sequence). CDR3 nucleotide sequence: TGTGCCTGGAAACTCCGGGACAGGGGATATAATTCACCCCTCCACTTT. This codes for CAWKLRDRGYNSPLHF.

Remarks on this clone: Other nucleotide sequences in the sample specify the same CDR3. The chain joins TRBV30 to TRBJ2-3, with 11 bases identical to TRBD2. V lost 5 bases to trimming and J lost 6 bases; unmatched junction nucleotides: 7. CDR1 and CDR2 from the germline V gene are GTSNPN and SVGIG (reference sequence). The CDR3 consists of 14 residues. This CDR3 is CAWSLAGGRDTQYF. Written as DNA, the CDR3 is TGTGCCTGGTCCTTAGCGGGGGGGCGTGATACGCAGTATTTT.

The rearrangement links TRBV29-1 to TRBJ1-5, with 9 positions matching TRBD1. Germline V gives CDR1 SQVTM, CDR2 ANQGSEA. The CDR3 spans 16 residues. Trimming at V came to 4 bases and at J to 11 bases, leaving 18 bases not matched to a gene. CDR3 amino acids: CSVAVMVGQGTTAQHF. CDR3 coding DNA: TGCAGCGTTGCCGTTATGGTGGGACAGGGCACAACGGCCCAGCATTTT.

The V gene is TRBV7-9, the J gene TRBJ1-1; the D gene is possibly TRBD1 (6 bases). V lost 5 bases and J lost 4, with 17 bases in between. This CDR3 is 15 amino acids long. Germline-derived CDR1 and CDR2 are SEHNR and FQNEAQ (reference sequence). In DNA, the CDR3 is TGTGCCAGCAGCCCAGGTGACAGGTCGGCCACTGAAGCTTTCTTT. It yields the protein CASSPGDRSATEAFF.